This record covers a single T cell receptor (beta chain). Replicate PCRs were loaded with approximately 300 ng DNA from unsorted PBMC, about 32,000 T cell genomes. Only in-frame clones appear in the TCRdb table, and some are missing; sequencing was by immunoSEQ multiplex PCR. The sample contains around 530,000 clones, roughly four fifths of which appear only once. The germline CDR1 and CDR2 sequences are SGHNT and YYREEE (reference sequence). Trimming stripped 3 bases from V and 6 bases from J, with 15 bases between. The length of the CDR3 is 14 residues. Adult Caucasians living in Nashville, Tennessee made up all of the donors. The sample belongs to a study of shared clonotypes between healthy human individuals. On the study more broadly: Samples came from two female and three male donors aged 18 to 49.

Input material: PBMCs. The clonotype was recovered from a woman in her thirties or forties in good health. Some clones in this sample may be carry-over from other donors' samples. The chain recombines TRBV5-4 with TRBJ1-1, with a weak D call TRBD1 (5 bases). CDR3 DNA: TGTGCCAGCAGCTATCAGGGAGGGTATGCTGAAGCTTTCTTT. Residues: CASSYQGGYAEAFF.